One sample yielded the 30 T cell receptor beta chains listed below, sequenced in a study of blood T cell repertoires in COVID-19. The table came from immunoSEQ multiplex PCR; TCRdb's copy has only in-frame clones and leaves some out. This table has about 210,000 clones, about 86% appearing once. The sequenced material came from PBMCs or T cells enriched from blood (not recorded which). The receptors here all came from a woman aged 25-40 years who had been exposed to COVID-19.

V usage is TRBV4-1 and J usage is TRBJ1-2; D is unresolved. The CDR3 extends over 14 amino acids. The ends were cut back, 0 bases at V and 0 bases at J, with 5 bases in the middle. Germline lookup yields CDR1 MGHRA and CDR2 YSYEKL. This chain's CDR3 is CASSQERANYGYTF. The CDR3 region has the DNA TGCGCCAGCAGCCAAGAGAGAGCTAACTATGGCTACACCTTC.

The chain combines TRBV7-2 with TRBJ1-6, with a tentative D call TRBD1 (6 bases). CDR1 and CDR2 from the germline V gene are SGHTA and FQGNSA. The CDR3 is made up of 15 amino acids. V gave up 0 bases and J gave up 8 bases, with 11 bases separating them. The CDR3 sequence is CASSLALSGDSPLHF. The CDR3 nucleotides are TGTGCCAGCAGCTTAGCGCTGTCAGGGGATTCACCCCTCCACTTT. Variable domain in full (rest from reference TRBV7-2 and TRBJ1-6): GAGVSQSPSNKVTEKGKDVELRCDPISGHTALYWYRQSLGQGLEFLIYFQGNSAPDKSGLPSDRFSAERTGGSVSTLTIQRTQQEDSAVYLCASSLALSGDSPLHFGNGTRLTVT.

This rearrangement joins TRBV27 to TRBJ1-1; TRBD1 agrees at 7 bases. The V gene's germline CDR1 is MNHEY and CDR2 SMNVEV (reference sequence). Trimming removed 0 bases from V and 3 bases from J; junction bases left unmatched: 7. This CDR3 contains 16 residues. CDR3: CASSLSTGWGYTEAFF. For the CDR3, the DNA is TGTGCCAGCAGTTTATCGACAGGGTGGGGGTACACTGAAGCTTTCTTT.

The chain employs TRBV2 and TRBJ2-3; 7 nucleotides align to TRBD1. V lost 10 bases to trimming and J lost 2 bases; unmatched junction nucleotides: 6. The CDR3 spans 13 residues. The V gene's germline CDR1 is SNHLY and CDR2 FYNNEI. CDR3 DNA: TGTGCCACTGGACAGGAATCCACAGATACGCAGTATTTT. Protein: CATGQESTDTQYF. The whole variable domain, filled in from reference TRBV2 and TRBJ2-3, reads EPEVTQTPSHQVTQMGQEVILRCVPISNHLYFYWYRQILGQKVEFLVSFYNNEISEKSEIFDDQFSVERPDGSNFTLKIRSTKLEDSAMYFCATGQESTDTQYFGPGTRLTVL.

V usage is TRBV19 and J usage is TRBJ1-1; 11 nucleotides agree with TRBD1. The junction had 7 bases not matched to a gene; V was cut back by 7 bases and J by 0 bases. CDR1 is LNHDA, CDR2 SQIVND, per germline (reference sequence). The CDR3 runs 16 residues. In DNA form, the CDR3 reads TGTGCCAGTACTACCGGACAGGGGGCTGTGAACACTGAAGCTTTCTTT. This encodes CASTTGQGAVNTEAFF.

This chain joins TRBV6-5 and TRBJ1-5; D possibly corresponds to TRBD1 (5 bases). CDR3 length: 14 amino acids. V gave up 6 bases and J gave up 3 bases, with 12 bases separating them. Looked up from germline, CDR1 is MNHEY and CDR2 is SVGAGI. CDR3 bases: TGTGCCAGCAGACCAACAGGAACCAATCAGCCCCAGCATTTT. Protein sequence: CASRPTGTNQPQHF.

The genes are TRBV6-5 and TRBJ1-1, with D tentatively TRBD1 (5 bases). This CDR3 has 12 amino acids. CDR1 is MNHEY, CDR2 SVGAGI, per germline. Trimming took off 6 bases at V and 3 bases at J, with 8 bases between the two ends. The CDR3 DNA follows: TGTGCCAGCAGCCCAGGGTACACTGAAGCTTTCTTT. Translation: CASSPGYTEAFF.

The chain recombines TRBV7-8 with TRBJ1-3; D possibly corresponds to TRBD1 (6 bases). Germline loops: CDR1 SGHVS, CDR2 FQNEAQ. This CDR3 has 17 amino acids. V lost 1 base, J lost 1 base, and 14 bases lay in between. In nucleotides, the CDR3 is TGTGCCAGCAGCTTAGTCGAACAGGGTTTGTCTGGAAACACCATATATTTT. Encoded protein: CASSLVEQGLSGNTIYF. The variable domain in full, with the rest retrieved from reference TRBV7-8 and TRBJ1-3, is GAGVSQSPRYKVAKRGQDVALRCDPISGHVSLFWYQQALGQGPEFLTYFQNEAQLDKSGLPSDRFFAERPEGSVSTLKIQRTQQEDSAVYLCASSLVEQGLSGNTIYFGEGSWLTVV.

This clone was seen a few times. The chain is built from TRBV30 and TRBJ1-2; 8 bases line up with TRBD1. CDR1 is GTSNPN, CDR2 SVGIG, per germline (reference sequence). V trimming: 7 bases; J trimming: 4 bases; junction bases outside the gene matches: 5. The CDR3 has 12 residues. The CDR3 here is CAFRTGSYGYTF. The CDR3 bases are TGTGCCTTTCGGACAGGGTCCTATGGCTACACCTTC.

The CDR3 loop reads CAHKETQYF. The CDR3 coding sequence is TGTGCCCACAAAGAGACCCAGTACTTC. The rearrangement links TRBV21-1 to TRBJ2-5; the table's D call, TRBD1, has no DNA check behind it. TRBV21-1 is a known pseudogene. The CDR3 totals 9 residues.

CDR3 sequence reads: CASSSGQGFQPQHF. The CDR3 nucleotides read TGTGCCAGCAGTTCCGGACAGGGTTTTCAGCCCCAGCATTTT. The chain employs TRBV27 and TRBJ1-5; 8 positions match TRBD1. The germline V gene encodes CDR1 MNHEY and CDR2 SMNVEV (reference sequence). V shed 4 bases and J 6 bases; nucleotides not matched to a gene: 5. There are 14 residues in the CDR3.

This clone was seen a few times. The chain carries TRBV2 and TRBJ1-4; D is possibly TRBD1 (6 bases). In germline, CDR1 is SNHLY, CDR2 FYNNEI. Trimming removed 2 bases from V and 8 bases from J, with 15 bases in between. The CDR3 has 15 amino acids. CDR3 protein: CASSESRQGPEKLFF. CDR3 nucleotides: TGTGCCAGCAGTGAATCGCGGCAGGGGCCCGAAAAACTGTTTTTT.

The CDR3 here is CASRGHARGPQHF. CDR3 coding DNA: TGTGCCAGCAGGGGACACGCCCGGGGGCCCCAGCATTTT. The chain recombines TRBV6-5 with TRBJ1-5; tentatively, D is TRBD1 (6 bases). V was trimmed by 6 bases and J by 9 bases, leaving 15 bases between them. The CDR3 is 13 residues long. In germline, CDR1 is MNHEY, CDR2 SVGAGI.

The chain couples TRBV2 to TRBJ1-6; no definite D call. CDR1 and CDR2 (germline): SNHLY, FYNNEI. Trimming took off 5 bases at V and 6 bases at J, with 8 bases between the two ends. The CDR3 contains 13 residues. CDR3: CASSPLSNSPLHF. The DNA of the CDR3 is TGTGCCAGCAGTCCCCTATCTAATTCACCCCTCCACTTT.

V gene TRBV2 combines with J gene TRBJ2-3; 10 nucleotides agree with TRBD2. The germline CDR1 and CDR2 sequences are SNHLY and FYNNEI. This CDR3 spans 15 amino acids. J gave up 4 bases and V 6 bases, and 7 bases lay outside the gene matches. The CDR3 here is CASRIVAGGADTQYF. The CDR3 DNA follows: TGTGCCAGCAGGATTGTAGCGGGGGGCGCAGATACGCAGTATTTT.

The chain's CDR3 is CASNPGQGANTQYF. In nucleotides, the CDR3 is TGTGCCAGTAATCCCGGACAGGGGGCAAATACGCAGTATTTT. V usage is TRBV19 and J usage is TRBJ2-3; 11 nucleotides line up with TRBD1. The CDR3 loop spans 14 amino acids. After removal of 7 bases from V and 7 bases from J, the junction contained 7 bases not matched to a gene. From germline, CDR1 is LNHDA and CDR2 SQIVND (reference sequence).

V is TRBV11-2 and J is TRBJ1-5; maybe TRBD1 (6 bases). In germline, CDR1 is SGHAT, CDR2 FQNNGV. The CDR3 has 17 residues. The germline V and J ends were trimmed by 5 bases and 1 base, with 18 bases remaining between them. For the CDR3, the DNA is TGTGCCAGCAGCCTGAGAGGACAGTCGCGGAGCAATCAGCCCCAGCATTTT. Its translation is CASSLRGQSRSNQPQHF.

This clone was detected only a few times. V is TRBV5-1 and J is TRBJ1-2; D is undetermined. The CDR3 is 12 residues long. V was trimmed by 0 bases and J by 8 bases, leaving 8 bases between them. The germline V gene has CDR1 SGHRS and CDR2 YFSETQ. CDR3 loop: CASSLVGRGYTF. The CDR3 region has the DNA TGCGCCAGCAGCTTGGTTGGGAGAGGCTACACCTTC.

V gene TRBV18 combines with J gene TRBJ2-2, with TRBD1 identical over 10 bases. The CDR3 has 18 amino acids. V gave up 0 bases and J gave up 3 bases; unmatched junction bases: 7. The germline V gene has CDR1 KGHSH and CDR2 LQKENI. The CDR3 region has the DNA TGTGCCAGCTCACCACCCTCCGGGACAGGGGCCCACACCGGGGAGCTGTTTTTT. Translation: CASSPPSGTGAHTGELFF.

The chain has TRBV5-1 and TRBJ2-6; TRBD1 might be the D (5 bases). Trimming shortened V by 3 bases and J by 4 bases, and 8 bases separated the two germline ends. The V gene's germline CDR1 is SGHRS and CDR2 YFSETQ. CDR3 size: 14 residues. CDR3 in amino acids: CASSSRTGANVLTF. CDR3 sequence (DNA): TGCGCCAGCAGCTCACGGACAGGGGCCAACGTCCTGACTTTC.

The chain carries TRBV5-5 and TRBJ2-5; 9 positions match TRBD2. The CDR3 is 16 amino acids. The V gene end was trimmed by 4 bases and the J gene end by 1 base; junction bases not matched to a gene: 8. Per the germline V gene, CDR1 is SGHKS and CDR2 is YYEKEE (reference sequence). CDR3: CASSPLAGLSQETQYF. DNA for the CDR3: TGTGCCAGCAGCCCCCTAGCGGGATTAAGCCAAGAGACCCAGTACTTC.

The chain uses TRBV10-1 and TRBJ1-6, with a possible D match to TRBD1 (5 bases). Looked up from germline, CDR1 is WNHNN and CDR2 is SYGVQD (reference sequence). V lost 3 bases and J lost 7, with 19 bases in between. The CDR3 is 17 amino acids. As DNA, the CDR3 is TGCGCCAGCAGTGAAGATCCTCGACAGCCCCGCAATTCACCCCTCCACTTT. This gives the protein CASSEDPRQPRNSPLHF.

This chain connects TRBV15 to TRBJ2-5, with 13 bases aligning to TRBD2. In germline, CDR1 is LNHNV, CDR2 YYDKDF (reference sequence). CDR3 length equals 15 residues. After removal of 8 bases from V and 1 base from J, the junction contained 4 bases not matched to a gene. This CDR3 reads CATRTSGGAQETQYF. The CDR3 DNA sequence: TGTGCCACCCGCACTAGCGGGGGGGCCCAAGAGACCCAGTACTTC.

The chain links TRBV5-1 to TRBJ2-5; TRBD2 agrees at 11 bases. J gave up 2 bases and V 4 bases, and 7 bases lay outside the gene matches. The CDR3 is 16 residues long. The germline gives CDR1 SGHRS, CDR2 YFSETQ. Here the CDR3 reads CASSRGTSGRQETQYF. CDR3 bases: TGCGCCAGCAGCCGCGGGACTAGCGGACGACAAGAGACCCAGTACTTC.

The chain couples TRBV6-5 to TRBJ1-2; 7 bases match TRBD1. The CDR3 is made up of 14 amino acids. V shed 6 bases and J 0 bases; nucleotides not matched to a gene: 4. Germline V CDR1 and CDR2: MNHEY, SVGAGI. The CDR3 spells CASRARGANYGYTF. The CDR3, as DNA: TGTGCCAGCAGAGCCAGGGGGGCTAACTATGGCTACACCTTC.

This chain uses TRBV7-9 with TRBJ1-1; D uncertain. The ends were cut back, 4 bases at V and 4 bases at J, with 10 bases in the middle. The CDR3 is made up of 13 amino acids. Germline values: CDR1 SEHNR, CDR2 FQNEAQ (reference sequence). Here the CDR3 reads CASSSSTGTEAFF. In nucleotides, the CDR3 is TGTGCCAGCAGCTCTTCAACCGGCACTGAAGCTTTCTTT.

The DNA of the CDR3 is TGTGCCACCAGCGACCCTCGGCAGGGTGGAGAGACCCAGTACTTC. It codes for CATSDPRQGGETQYF. The chain is built from TRBV24-1 and TRBJ2-5, with D tentatively TRBD1 (5 bases). V gave up 7 bases and J gave up 4 bases, with 18 bases separating them. The germline V gene encodes CDR1 KGHDR and CDR2 SFDVKD. CDR3 size: 15 residues.

The V call is TRBV10-3, the J call TRBJ2-5; 9 positions match TRBD2. Per the germline V gene, CDR1 is ENHRY and CDR2 is SYGVKD. This CDR3 contains 17 residues. Losses at the gene ends were 3 bases for V and 4 bases for J; bases not matched to a gene: 12. The chain's CDR3 is CAISDPASGVIVETQYF. For the CDR3, the DNA is TGTGCCATCAGTGATCCGGCTAGCGGGGTTATTGTAGAGACCCAGTACTTC.

The V call is TRBV28, the J call TRBJ1-2; 8 bases match TRBD1. V shed 7 bases and J 4 bases; nucleotides not matched to a gene: 11. This CDR3 is built from 15 residues. Looked up from germline, CDR1 is MDHEN and CDR2 is SYDVKM. The CDR3 DNA is TGTGCCAGCACACCGACAGGGGAATTCACCTATGGCTACACCTTC. Encoded protein: CASTPTGEFTYGYTF.

The chain combines TRBV4-1 with TRBJ2-6; TRBD1 matches 10 bases. The length of the CDR3 is 20 residues. The germline V gene has CDR1 MGHRA and CDR2 YSYEKL. V trimming: 2 bases; J trimming: 0 bases; junction bases outside the gene matches: 10. CDR3 region: CASSQSLQGQGPSGANVLTF. In DNA, the CDR3 is TGCGCCAGCAGCCAAAGCCTTCAGGGACAGGGGCCCTCTGGGGCCAACGTCCTGACTTTC.